These 15 T cell receptor beta chains share one sample of origin, sequenced in a study of blood T cell repertoires in COVID-19. TCRdb's table, derived via immunoSEQ multiplex PCR, lists solely in-frame clones and lacks some. The table records some 140,000 clones, roughly 86% of them present only once. The sequencing sample was made of peripheral blood. The source is a human donor in a cohort sampled during active COVID-19.

The sample holds a few counts of this clone. The rearrangement joins TRBV5-5 to TRBJ2-7; D is ambiguous. V lost 0 bases to trimming and J lost 5 bases, with 3 bases between them. Germline CDR1 reads SGHKS; CDR2 reads YYEKEE (reference sequence). This CDR3 comprises 11 residues. The DNA of the CDR3 is TGTGCCAGCAGCTTGGGAGACGAGCAGTACTTC. Translating gives CASSLGDEQYF.

The V call is TRBV4-1, the J call TRBJ2-5; possible D gene TRBD2, 5 bases. The CDR3 runs 13 residues. Germline CDR1 reads MGHRA; CDR2 reads YSYEKL. V was cut by 3 bases and J by 4 bases, with 9 bases left in between. The CDR3 DNA sequence: TGCGCCAGCAGCCAGGTACTAGTAGAGACCCAGTACTTC. It yields the protein CASSQVLVETQYF.

The chain couples TRBV19 to TRBJ1-4, with TRBD1 as a possible D gene (6 bases). This CDR3 spans 15 amino acids. Trimming cost V 5 bases and J 0 bases, with 10 bases left between them. Germline assignment: CDR1 LNHDA and CDR2 SQIVND (reference sequence). CDR3 loop: CASSPWTATNEKLFF. CDR3 nucleotides: TGTGCCAGTAGTCCCTGGACAGCAACTAATGAAAAACTGTTTTTT.

This chain connects TRBV6-5 to TRBJ2-7; the match to TRBD1 covers 7 bases. V trimming: 2 bases; J trimming: 3 bases; junction bases outside the gene matches: 10. Germline CDR1 MNHEY, CDR2 SVGAGI. The CDR3 runs 16 residues. The CDR3: CASSYLHPTGSYEQYF. DNA for the CDR3: TGTGCCAGCAGTTACCTTCATCCGACAGGGAGCTACGAGCAGTACTTC.

The rearrangement joins TRBV5-1 to TRBJ2-7; unclear D gene. CDR1 is SGHRS and CDR2 is YFSETQ in the germline V gene. The CDR3 runs to 15 residues. Trimming removed 0 bases at V and 3 bases at J, with 13 bases between. The CDR3 loop reads CASSLVGGSYYEQYF. The CDR3 coding sequence is TGCGCCAGCAGCTTGGTAGGCGGTTCCTACTACGAGCAGTACTTC.

The chain is built from TRBV27 and TRBJ2-7; 7 bases are shared with TRBD1. Per germline, CDR1 MNHEY and CDR2 SMNVEV (reference sequence). This CDR3 has 13 residues. Germline trimming cut 5 bases from V and 1 base from J; bases unmatched to any gene: 2. The CDR3 nucleotides read TGTGCCAGCAGTCGGGACAGATCCTACGAGCAGTACTTC. It encodes CASSRDRSYEQYF.

On this clone itself: Relative to the germline gene, one junction end is altered; a read error may explain this. CDR3 protein: CASSHSGQGLLGYTF. The CDR3, as DNA: TGTGCCAGCAGTCACTCGGGACAGGGTCTGCTTGGCTACACCTTC. This chain joins TRBV6-2 or TRBV6-3 and TRBJ1-2, with 9 bases lining up with TRBD1. CDR3 length: 15 residues. The germline V gene has CDR1 MNHEY and CDR2 SVGEGT.

The chain recombines TRBV2 with TRBJ2-2, with D maybe TRBD2 (5 bases). CDR1 and CDR2 (germline): SNHLY, FYNNEI. Trimming removed 4 bases at V and 0 bases at J, with 12 bases between. The CDR3 sequence is 16 residues long. In DNA form, the CDR3 reads TGTGCCAGCAGTGGGGGTCGGGGATCGAACACCGGGGAGCTGTTTTTT. This sequence encodes CASSGGRGSNTGELFF.

The J gene is TRBJ2-7, the V gene TRBV19, with D perhaps TRBD2 (6 bases). Per germline, CDR1 LNHDA and CDR2 SQIVND (reference sequence). Trimming stripped 4 bases from V and 3 bases from J, with 13 bases between. The CDR3 is 14 amino acids. DNA of the CDR3: TGTGCCAGTAGTACCGGGGGTGATGGCTACGAGCAGTACTTC. Amino acids: CASSTGGDGYEQYF.

V is TRBV6-5 and J is TRBJ2-5; D remains ambiguous. Germline V CDR1 and CDR2: MNHEY, SVGAGI. The CDR3 runs 15 residues. V gave up 2 bases and J gave up 1 base, with 11 bases separating them. The CDR3, as DNA: TGTGCCAGCAGTTACGGTTCCTACCTCCAAGAGACCCAGTACTTC. Its protein product is CASSYGSYLQETQYF.

V gene TRBV9 combines with J gene TRBJ2-2; the D is unclear. The CDR3 runs to 12 residues. Germline-derived CDR1 and CDR2 are SGDLS and YYNGEE. Trimming left V 6 bases short and J 1 base short, with 4 bases between. DNA of the CDR3: TGTGCCAGCACATTGAACACCGGGGAGCTGTTTTTT. Residues: CASTLNTGELFF. Using reference TRBV9 and TRBJ2-2 for the parts outside the CDR3, the full variable domain is DSGVTQTPKHLITATGQRVTLRCSPRSGDLSVYWYQQSLDQGLQFLIQYYNGEERAKGNILERFSAQQFPDLHSELNLSSLELGDSALYFCASTLNTGELFFGEGSRLTVL.

J is TRBJ1-2 and V is TRBV5-4; tentatively, D is TRBD1 (6 bases). Trimming removed 0 bases at V and 7 bases at J, with 16 bases between. From germline, CDR1 is SGHNT and CDR2 YYREEE (reference sequence). The CDR3 runs to 15 residues. For the CDR3, the DNA is TGTGCCAGCAGCTTGGGACCGGGGGGGGCTGGTGGCTACACCTTC. Its protein is CASSLGPGGAGGYTF.

The V and J genes are TRBV4-1 and TRBJ2-2; a weak D match, TRBD2 (6 bases). The CDR3 consists of 15 residues. V lost 1 base and J lost 7, with 13 bases in between. Germline CDR1 MGHRA, CDR2 YSYEKL. Here the CDR3 reads CASSQAGGLLGELFF. The CDR3 bases are TGCGCCAGCAGCCAAGCTGGGGGACTTCTCGGGGAGCTGTTTTTT.

The genes are TRBV11-2 and TRBJ2-5, with D possibly being TRBD1 (6 bases). CDR1 is SGHAT and CDR2 is FQNNGV in the germline V gene. This CDR3 is built from 15 residues. V shed 5 bases and J shed 1 base, with 14 bases lying between them. The DNA of the CDR3 is TGTGCCAGCAGCCCTGGGACAAGAGTCCAAGAGACCCAGTACTTC. The encoded protein is CASSPGTRVQETQYF.

The rearrangement uses TRBV19 and TRBJ2-7; D is perhaps TRBD1 (5 bases). The germline V gene has CDR1 LNHDA and CDR2 SQIVND (reference sequence). Trimming removed 4 bases at V and 4 bases at J, with 8 bases between. CDR3 size: 12 residues. As DNA, the CDR3 is TGTGCCAGTAGTACCCAGGGTTACGAGCAGTACTTC. This encodes CASSTQGYEQYF. The whole variable domain, filled in from reference TRBV19 and TRBJ2-7, reads DGGITQSPKYLFRKEGQNVTLSCEQNLNHDAMYWYRQDPGQGLRLIYYSQIVNDFQKGDIAEGYSVSREKKESFPLTVTSAQKNPTAFYLCASSTQGYEQYFGPGTRLTVT.